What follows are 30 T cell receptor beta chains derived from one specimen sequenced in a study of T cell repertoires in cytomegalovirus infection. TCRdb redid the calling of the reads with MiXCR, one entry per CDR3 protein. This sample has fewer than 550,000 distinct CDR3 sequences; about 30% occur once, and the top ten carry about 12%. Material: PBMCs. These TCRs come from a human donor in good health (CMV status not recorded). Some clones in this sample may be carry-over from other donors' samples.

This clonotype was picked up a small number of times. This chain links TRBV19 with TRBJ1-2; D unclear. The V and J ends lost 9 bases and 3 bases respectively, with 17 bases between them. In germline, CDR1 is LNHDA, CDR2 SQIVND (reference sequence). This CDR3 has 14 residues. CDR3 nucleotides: TGTGCCAGCCAGTTGTTCCGGAGGGACTATGGCTACACCTTC. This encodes CASQLFRRDYGYTF. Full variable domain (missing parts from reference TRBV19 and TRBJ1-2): DGGITQSPKYLFRKEGQNVTLSCEQNLNHDAMYWYRQDPGQGLRLIYYSQIVNDFQKGDIAEGYSVSREKKESFPLTVTSAQKNPTAFYLCASQLFRRDYGYTFGSGTRLTVV.

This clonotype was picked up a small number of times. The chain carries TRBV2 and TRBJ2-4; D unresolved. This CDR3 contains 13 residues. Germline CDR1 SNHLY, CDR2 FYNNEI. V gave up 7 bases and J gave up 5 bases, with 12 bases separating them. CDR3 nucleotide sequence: TGTGCCAGCACCCCCCTGGGCCAAAACATTCAGTACTTC. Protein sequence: CASTPLGQNIQYF.

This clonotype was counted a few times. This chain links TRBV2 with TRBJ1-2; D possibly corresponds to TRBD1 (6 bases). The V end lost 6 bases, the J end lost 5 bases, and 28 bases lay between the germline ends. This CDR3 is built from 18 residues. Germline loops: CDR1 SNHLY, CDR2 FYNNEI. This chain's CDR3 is CASSAATGHHSSAYGYTF. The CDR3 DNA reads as TGTGCCAGCAGCGCGGCCACGGGACATCATTCCTCTGCTTATGGCTACACCTTC. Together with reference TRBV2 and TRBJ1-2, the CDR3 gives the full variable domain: EPEVTQTPSHQVTQMGQEVILRCVPISNHLYFYWYRQILGQKVEFLVSFYNNEISEKSEIFDDQFSVERPDGSNFTLKIRSTKLEDSAMYFCASSAATGHHSSAYGYTFGSGTRLTVV.

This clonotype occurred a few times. The CDR3 coding sequence is TGCAGTGCTAGAGATCCGGCGGGAGCAAAAGAGACCCAGTACTTC. Translated: CSARDPAGAKETQYF. The chain has TRBV20-1 and TRBJ2-5; TRBD2 matches at 7 bases. Germline CDR1 and CDR2: DFQATT and SNEGSKA (reference sequence). Trimming at V came to 0 bases and at J to 3 bases, leaving 7 bases not matched to a gene. This CDR3 contains 15 residues.

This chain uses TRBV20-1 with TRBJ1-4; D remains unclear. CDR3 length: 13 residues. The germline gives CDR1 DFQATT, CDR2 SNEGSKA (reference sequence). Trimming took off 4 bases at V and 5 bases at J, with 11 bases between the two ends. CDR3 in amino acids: CSAKGGLNEKLFF. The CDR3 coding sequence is TGCAGTGCTAAAGGCGGACTAAATGAAAAACTGTTTTTT.

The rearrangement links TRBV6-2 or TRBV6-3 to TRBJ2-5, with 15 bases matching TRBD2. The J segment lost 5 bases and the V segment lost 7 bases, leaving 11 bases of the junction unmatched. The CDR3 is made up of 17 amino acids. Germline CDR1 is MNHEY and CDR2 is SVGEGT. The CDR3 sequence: CASTTPRGLAGGETQYF. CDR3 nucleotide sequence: TGTGCCAGCACCACCCCCCGGGGACTAGCGGGAGGCGAGACCCAGTACTTC.

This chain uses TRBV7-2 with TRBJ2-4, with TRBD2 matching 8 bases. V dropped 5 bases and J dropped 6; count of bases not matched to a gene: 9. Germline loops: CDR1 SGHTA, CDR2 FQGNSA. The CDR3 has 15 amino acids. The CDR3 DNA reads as TGTGCCAGCAGCCGAGACCCGGCGGGAGGAAACATTCAGTACTTC. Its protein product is CASSRDPAGGNIQYF.

CDR3 nucleotides: TGTGCCAGCAGCCGAACGGACAGGGGCTATGGCTACACCTTC. It translates to CASSRTDRGYGYTF. J is TRBJ1-2 and V is TRBV7-2; 9 bases agree with TRBD1. The ends lost 5 bases at V and 4 bases at J; junction bases unmatched: 5. The CDR3 is 14 residues long. Germline V gene lookup returns CDR1 SGHTA and CDR2 FQGNSA. The full variable domain, rest sourced from reference TRBV7-2 and TRBJ1-2, is GAGVSQSPSNKVTEKGKDVELRCDPISGHTALYWYRQSLGQGLEFLIYFQGNSAPDKSGLPSDRFSAERTGGSVSTLTIQRTQQEDSAVYLCASSRTDRGYGYTFGSGTRLTVV.

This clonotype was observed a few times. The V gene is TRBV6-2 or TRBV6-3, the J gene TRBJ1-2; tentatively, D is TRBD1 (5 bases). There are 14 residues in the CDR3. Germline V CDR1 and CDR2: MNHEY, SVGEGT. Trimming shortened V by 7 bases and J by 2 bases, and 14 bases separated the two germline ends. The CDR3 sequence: CASMEPGPNYGYTF. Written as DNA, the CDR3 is TGTGCCAGCATGGAACCGGGACCGAACTATGGCTACACCTTC.

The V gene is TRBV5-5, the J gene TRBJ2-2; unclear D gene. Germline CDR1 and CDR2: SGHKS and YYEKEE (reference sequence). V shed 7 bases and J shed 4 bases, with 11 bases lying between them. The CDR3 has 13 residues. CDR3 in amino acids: CASSFMSTGELFF. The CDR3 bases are TGTGCCAGCTCCTTTATGAGCACCGGGGAGCTGTTTTTT.

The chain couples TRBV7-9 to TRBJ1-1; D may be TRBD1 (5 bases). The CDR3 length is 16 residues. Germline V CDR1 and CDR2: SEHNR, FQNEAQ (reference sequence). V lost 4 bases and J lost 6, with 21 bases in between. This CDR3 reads CASSSTPGAVGAEAFF. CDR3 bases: TGTGCCAGCAGCTCCACCCCTGGGGCCGTAGGGGCTGAAGCTTTCTTT.

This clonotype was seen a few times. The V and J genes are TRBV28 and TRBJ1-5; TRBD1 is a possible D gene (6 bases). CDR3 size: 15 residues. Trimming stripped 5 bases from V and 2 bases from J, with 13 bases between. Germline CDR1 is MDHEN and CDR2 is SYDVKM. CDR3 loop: CASSVPGAGNQPQHF. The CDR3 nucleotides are TGTGCCAGCAGTGTACCGGGGGCAGGCAATCAGCCCCAGCATTTT. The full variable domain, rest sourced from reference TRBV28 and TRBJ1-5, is DVKVTQSSRYLVKRTGEKVFLECVQDMDHENMFWYRQDPGLGLRLIYFSYDVKMKEKGDIPEGYSVSREKKERFSLILESASTNQTSMYLCASSVPGAGNQPQHFGDGTRLSIL.

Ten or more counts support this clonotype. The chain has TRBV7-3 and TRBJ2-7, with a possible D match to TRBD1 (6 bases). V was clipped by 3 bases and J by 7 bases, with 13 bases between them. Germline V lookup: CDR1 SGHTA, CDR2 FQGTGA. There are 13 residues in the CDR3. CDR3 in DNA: TGTGCCAGCAGCTTTCATAACCAGGGGGAGCAGTACTTC. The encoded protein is CASSFHNQGEQYF.

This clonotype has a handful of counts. The CDR3 nucleotides read TGTGCCAGCTTCGGCCCTGGCGGCGGAGGCGGCTACACCTTC. The encoded protein is CASFGPGGGGGYTF. V gene TRBV2 combines with J gene TRBJ1-2; D ambiguous. Germline CDR1 and CDR2: SNHLY and FYNNEI. This CDR3 has 14 amino acids. The V end lost 8 bases, the J end lost 8 bases, and 21 bases lay between the germline ends.

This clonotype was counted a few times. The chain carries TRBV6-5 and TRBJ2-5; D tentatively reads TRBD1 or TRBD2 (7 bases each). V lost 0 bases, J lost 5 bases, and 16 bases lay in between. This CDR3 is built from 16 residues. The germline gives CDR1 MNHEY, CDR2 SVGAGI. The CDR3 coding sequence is TGTGCCAGCAGTTACTCGAATCACCAGGGGGGGGAGACCCAGTACTTC. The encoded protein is CASSYSNHQGGETQYF.

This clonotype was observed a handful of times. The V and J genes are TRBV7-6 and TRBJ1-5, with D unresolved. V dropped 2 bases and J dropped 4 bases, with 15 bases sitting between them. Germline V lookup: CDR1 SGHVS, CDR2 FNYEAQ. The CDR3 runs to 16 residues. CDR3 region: CASSLTPLEGNQPQHF. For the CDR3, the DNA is TGTGCCAGCAGCTTAACGCCCCTGGAGGGTAATCAGCCCCAGCATTTT.

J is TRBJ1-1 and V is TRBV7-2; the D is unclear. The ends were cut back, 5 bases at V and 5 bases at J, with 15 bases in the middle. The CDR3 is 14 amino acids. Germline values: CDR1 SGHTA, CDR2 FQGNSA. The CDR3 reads CASSAYGSITEAFF. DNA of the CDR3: TGTGCCAGCAGCGCCTACGGGTCGATAACTGAAGCTTTCTTT.

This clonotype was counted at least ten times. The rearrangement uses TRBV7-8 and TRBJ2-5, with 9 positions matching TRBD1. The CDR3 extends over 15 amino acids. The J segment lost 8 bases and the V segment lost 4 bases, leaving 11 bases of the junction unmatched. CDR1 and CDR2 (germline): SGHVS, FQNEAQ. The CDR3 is CASSSLRDRDVTQYF. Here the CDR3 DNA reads TGTGCCAGCAGCTCCCTCCGGGACAGGGACGTAACCCAGTACTTC.

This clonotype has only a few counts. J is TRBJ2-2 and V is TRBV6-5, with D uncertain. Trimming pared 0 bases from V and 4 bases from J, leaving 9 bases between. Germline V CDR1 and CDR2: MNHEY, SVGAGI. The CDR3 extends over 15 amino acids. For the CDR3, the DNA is TGTGCCAGCAGTTACTCGAATGGGCTCACCGGGGAGCTGTTTTTT. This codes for CASSYSNGLTGELFF.

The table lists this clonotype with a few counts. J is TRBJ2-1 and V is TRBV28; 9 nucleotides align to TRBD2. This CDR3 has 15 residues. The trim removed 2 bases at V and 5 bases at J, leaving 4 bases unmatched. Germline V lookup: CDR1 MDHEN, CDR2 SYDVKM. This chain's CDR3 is CASSLGGLADNEQFF. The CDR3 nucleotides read TGTGCCAGCAGTTTAGGGGGACTAGCTGACAATGAGCAGTTCTTC.

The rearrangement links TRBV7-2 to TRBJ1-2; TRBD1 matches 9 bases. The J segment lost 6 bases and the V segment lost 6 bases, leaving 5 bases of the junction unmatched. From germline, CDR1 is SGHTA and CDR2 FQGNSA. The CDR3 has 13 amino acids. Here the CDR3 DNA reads TGTGCCAGCAGGTCAACAGGGGGCAATGGCTACACCTTC. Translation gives CASRSTGGNGYTF.

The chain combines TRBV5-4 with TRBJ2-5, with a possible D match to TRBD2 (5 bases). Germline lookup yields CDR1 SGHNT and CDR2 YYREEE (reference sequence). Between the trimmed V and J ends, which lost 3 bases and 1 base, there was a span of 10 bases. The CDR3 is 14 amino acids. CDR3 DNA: TGTGCCAGCAGCTCCGACTACGCCCAAGAGACCCAGTACTTC. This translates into CASSSDYAQETQYF.

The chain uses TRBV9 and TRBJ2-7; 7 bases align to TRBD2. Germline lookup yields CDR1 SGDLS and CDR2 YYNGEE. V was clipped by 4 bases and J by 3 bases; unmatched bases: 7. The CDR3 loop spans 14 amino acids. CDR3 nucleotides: TGTGCCAGCAGCCCCTTGGCTAGCGGCTACGAGCAGTACTTC. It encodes CASSPLASGYEQYF.

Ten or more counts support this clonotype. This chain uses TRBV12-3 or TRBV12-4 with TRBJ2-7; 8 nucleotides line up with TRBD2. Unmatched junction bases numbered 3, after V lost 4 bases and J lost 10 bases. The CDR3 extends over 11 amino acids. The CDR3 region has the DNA TGTGCCAGCAGTTCGGGGGGGGTCCAGTACGTC. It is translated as CASSSGGVQYV.

This chain's CDR3 is CASNAGTGSLSGANVLTF. The CDR3 nucleotides read TGTGCCAGCAACGCGGGAACAGGCAGCCTCTCTGGGGCCAACGTCCTGACTTTC. This chain uses TRBV6-6 with TRBJ2-6; possible D gene TRBD2, 6 bases. The germline CDR1 and CDR2 sequences are MNHNY and SVGAGI (reference sequence). The CDR3 runs 18 residues. With 7 bases removed from V and 0 bases from J, the gap between germline ends came to 19 bases.

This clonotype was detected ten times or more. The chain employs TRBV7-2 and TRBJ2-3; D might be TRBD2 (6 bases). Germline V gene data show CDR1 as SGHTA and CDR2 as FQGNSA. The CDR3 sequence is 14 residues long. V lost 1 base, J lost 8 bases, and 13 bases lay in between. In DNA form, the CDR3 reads TGTGCCAGCAGCTTAGGTCGGGCCGGGGGTACGCAGTATTTT. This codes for CASSLGRAGGTQYF.

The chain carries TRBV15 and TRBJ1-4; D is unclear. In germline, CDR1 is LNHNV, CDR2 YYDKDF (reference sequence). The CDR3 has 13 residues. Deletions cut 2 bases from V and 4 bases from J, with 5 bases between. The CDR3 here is CATSRQSNEKLFF. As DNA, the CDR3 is TGTGCCACCAGCAGACAGAGTAATGAAAAACTGTTTTTT.

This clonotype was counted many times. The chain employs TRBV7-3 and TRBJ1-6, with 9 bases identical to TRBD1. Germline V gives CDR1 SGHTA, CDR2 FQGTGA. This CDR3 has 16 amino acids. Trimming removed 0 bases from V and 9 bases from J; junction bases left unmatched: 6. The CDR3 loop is CASSLTGQGSISPLHF. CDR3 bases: TGTGCCAGCAGCTTAACTGGACAGGGGAGTATTTCACCCCTCCACTTT.

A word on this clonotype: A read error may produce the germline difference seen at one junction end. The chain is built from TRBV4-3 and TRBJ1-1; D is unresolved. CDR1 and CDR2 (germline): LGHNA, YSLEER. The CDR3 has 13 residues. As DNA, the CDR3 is TGCGCCAGCAGCCAAGTGAGTGGCCTGACGGAGATCTTT. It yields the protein CASSQVSGLTEIF.

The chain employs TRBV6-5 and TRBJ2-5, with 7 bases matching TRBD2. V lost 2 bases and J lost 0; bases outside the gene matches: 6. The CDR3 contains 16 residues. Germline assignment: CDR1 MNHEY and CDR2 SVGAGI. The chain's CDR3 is CASSYSGEPHQETQYF. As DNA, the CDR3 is TGTGCCAGCAGTTACAGCGGGGAACCCCACCAAGAGACCCAGTACTTC.